This T cell receptor beta chain stems from a study of T cell responses to AZD1222 COVID-19 vaccine. Sequenced by immunoSEQ multiplex PCR; TCRdb stores in-frame clones only, minus some. The data show tens of thousands of clones, approximately 89% seen once. Germline V lookup: CDR1 MNHEY, CDR2 SMNVEV (reference sequence). CDR3 size: 15 residues. V lost 5 bases and J 6 bases, leaving 17 bases between the germline ends. This sample comprised peripheral blood, obtained 28 days after the second AZD1222 dose. The chain couples TRBV27 to TRBJ2-1; D might be TRBD1 or TRBD2, each matching 7 bases. The origin of this receptor is an adult who received the AZD1222 COVID-19 vaccine. The CDR3 coding sequence is TGTGCCAGCAGTCCCCAGGGGGAGGGGCGCAATGAGCAGTTCTTC. It codes for CASSPQGEGRNEQFF.